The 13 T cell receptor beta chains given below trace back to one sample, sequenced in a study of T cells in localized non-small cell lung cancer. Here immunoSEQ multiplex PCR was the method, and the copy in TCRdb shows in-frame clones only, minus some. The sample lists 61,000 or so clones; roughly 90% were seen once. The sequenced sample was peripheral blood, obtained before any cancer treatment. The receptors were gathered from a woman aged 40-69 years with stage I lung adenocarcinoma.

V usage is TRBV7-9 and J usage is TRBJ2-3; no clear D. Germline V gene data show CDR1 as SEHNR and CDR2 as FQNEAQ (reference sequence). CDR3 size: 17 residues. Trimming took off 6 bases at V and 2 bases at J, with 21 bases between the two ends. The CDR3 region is CASSPRTTNRHTDTQYF. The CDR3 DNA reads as TGTGCCAGCAGTCCCCGGACGACAAATAGACACACAGATACGCAGTATTTT. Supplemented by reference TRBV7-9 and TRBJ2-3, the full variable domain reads DTGVSQNPRHKITKRGQNVTFRCDPISEHNRLYWYRQTLGQGPEFLTYFQNEAQLEKSRLLSDRFSAERPKGSFSTLEIQRTEQGDSAMYLCASSPRTTNRHTDTQYFGPGTRLTVL.

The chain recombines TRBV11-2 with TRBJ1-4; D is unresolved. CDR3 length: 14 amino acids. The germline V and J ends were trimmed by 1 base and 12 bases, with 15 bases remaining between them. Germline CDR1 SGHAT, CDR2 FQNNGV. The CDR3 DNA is TGTGCCAGCAGCTTAGCTTGGCAGAATGAGCAACTGTTTTTT. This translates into CASSLAWQNEQLFF.

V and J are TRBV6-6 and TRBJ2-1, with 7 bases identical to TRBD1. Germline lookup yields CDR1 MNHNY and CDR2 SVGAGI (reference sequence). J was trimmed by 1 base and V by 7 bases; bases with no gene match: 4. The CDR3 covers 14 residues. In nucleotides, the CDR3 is TGTGCCAGCAAATCGACAGGGTCCTACAATGAGCAGTTCTTC. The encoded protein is CASKSTGSYNEQFF.

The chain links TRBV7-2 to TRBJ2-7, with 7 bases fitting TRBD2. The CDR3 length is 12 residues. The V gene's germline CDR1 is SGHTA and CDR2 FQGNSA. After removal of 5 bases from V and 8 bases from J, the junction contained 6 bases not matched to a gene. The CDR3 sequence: CASSRPGGQQYF. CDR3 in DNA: TGTGCCAGCAGCAGACCGGGGGGACAGCAGTACTTC.

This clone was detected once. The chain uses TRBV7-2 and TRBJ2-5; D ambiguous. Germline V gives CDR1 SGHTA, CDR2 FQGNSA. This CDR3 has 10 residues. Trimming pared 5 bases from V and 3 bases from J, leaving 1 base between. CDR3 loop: CASSEETQYF. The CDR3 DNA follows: TGTGCCAGCAGCGAAGAGACCCAGTACTTC.

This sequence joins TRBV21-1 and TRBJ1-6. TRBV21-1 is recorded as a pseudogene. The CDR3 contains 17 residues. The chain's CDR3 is CASSAILATHHNSPLHF. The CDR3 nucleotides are TGTGCCAGCAGTGCGATCTTAGCTACACATCATAATTCACCCCTCCACTTT.

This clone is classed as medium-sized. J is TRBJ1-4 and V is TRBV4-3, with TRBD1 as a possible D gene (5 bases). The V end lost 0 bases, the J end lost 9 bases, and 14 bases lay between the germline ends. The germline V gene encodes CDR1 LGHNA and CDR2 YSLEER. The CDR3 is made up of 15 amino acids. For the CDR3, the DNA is TGCGCCAGCAGCCAAGATCGTAGGGGAAGACAAAAACTGTTTTTT. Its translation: CASSQDRRGRQKLFF.

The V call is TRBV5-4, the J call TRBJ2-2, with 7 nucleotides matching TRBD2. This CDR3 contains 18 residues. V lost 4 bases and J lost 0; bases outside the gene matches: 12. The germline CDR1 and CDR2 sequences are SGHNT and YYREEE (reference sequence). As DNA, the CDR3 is TGTGCCAGCAGCCACCCCCAGGGAGGGGTTTCGAACACCGGGGAGCTGTTTTTT. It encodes CASSHPQGGVSNTGELFF.

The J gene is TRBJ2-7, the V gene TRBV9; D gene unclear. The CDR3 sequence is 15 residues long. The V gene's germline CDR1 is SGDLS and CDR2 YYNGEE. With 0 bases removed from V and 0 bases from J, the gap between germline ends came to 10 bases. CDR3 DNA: TGTGCCAGCAGCGTAGACGGCAGGACCTCCTACGAGCAGTACTTC. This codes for CASSVDGRTSYEQYF.

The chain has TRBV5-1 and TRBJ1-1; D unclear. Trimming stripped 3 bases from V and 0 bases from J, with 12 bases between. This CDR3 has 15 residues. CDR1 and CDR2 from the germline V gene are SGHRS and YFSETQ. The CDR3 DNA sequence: TGCGCCAGCAGCTACCCTACCGGGATGAACACTGAAGCTTTCTTT. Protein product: CASSYPTGMNTEAFF.

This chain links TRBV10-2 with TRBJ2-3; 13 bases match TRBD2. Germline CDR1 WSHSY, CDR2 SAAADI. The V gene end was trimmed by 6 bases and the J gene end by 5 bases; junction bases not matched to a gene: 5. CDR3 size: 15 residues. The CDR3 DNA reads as TGCGCCAGCAGACTAGCGGGGGGGCCCGGAGATACGCAGTATTTT. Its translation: CASRLAGGPGDTQYF.

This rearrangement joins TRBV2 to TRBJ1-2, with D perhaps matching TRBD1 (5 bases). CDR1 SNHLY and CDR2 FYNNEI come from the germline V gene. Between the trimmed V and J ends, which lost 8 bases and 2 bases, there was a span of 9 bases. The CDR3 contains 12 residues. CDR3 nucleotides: TGTGCCAGCCAGGGACCAAACTATGGCTACACCTTC. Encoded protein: CASQGPNYGYTF.

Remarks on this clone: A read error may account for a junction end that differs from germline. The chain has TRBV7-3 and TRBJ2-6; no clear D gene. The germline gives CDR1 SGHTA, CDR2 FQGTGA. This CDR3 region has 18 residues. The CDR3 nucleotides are TGCACCAGCAGGTGTCTCGGTTTGTGCACAAGTCGGGCCAACGTCCTGACTTTC. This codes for CTSRCLGLCTSRANVLTF.